This T cell receptor beta chain is from a study of OX40 agonist ivuxolimab in advanced cancers. Study as a whole: The study enrolled dose-escalation patients with hepatocellular carcinoma, melanoma, renal cell or head and neck cancer. One patient with hepatocellular carcinoma and two with cutaneous melanoma, three in all, had partial responses.

Sequencing was performed with immunoSEQ multiplex PCR; in TCRdb, only in-frame clones are kept and a portion is missing. The repertoire has about 83,000 clones, roughly 88% of them found once; the top ten carry 0.72%. After removal of 5 bases from V and 3 bases from J, the junction contained 6 bases not matched to a gene. CDR1 is SQVTM, CDR2 ANQGSEA, per germline. This CDR3 contains 13 residues. This receptor was taken from an adult with an advanced solid tumor such as melanoma, head and neck, liver or kidney cancer. The rearrangement joins TRBV29-1 to TRBJ2-5, with 7 bases identical to TRBD2. The sample was CD4+ or CD8+ T cells sorted from blood, taken in a trial of the OX40 agonist ivuxolimab. Here the CDR3 reads CSVLGRGEETQYF. In nucleotides, the CDR3 is TGCAGCGTTCTAGGTCGGGGGGAAGAGACCCAGTACTTC.